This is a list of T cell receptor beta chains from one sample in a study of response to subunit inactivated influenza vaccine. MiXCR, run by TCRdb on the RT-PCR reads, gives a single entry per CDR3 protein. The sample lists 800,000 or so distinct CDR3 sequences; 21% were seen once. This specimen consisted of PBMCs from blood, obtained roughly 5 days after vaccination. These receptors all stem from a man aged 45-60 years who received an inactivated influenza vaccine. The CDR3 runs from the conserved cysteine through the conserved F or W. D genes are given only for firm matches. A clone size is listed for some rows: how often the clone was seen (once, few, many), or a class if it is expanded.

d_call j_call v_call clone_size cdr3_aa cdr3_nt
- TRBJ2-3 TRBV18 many CASSPRPTDTQYF TGTGCCAGCAGCCCCCGTCCCACAGATACGCAGTATTTT
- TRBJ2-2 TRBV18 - CASSPPNQGAGELFF TGTGCCAGCTCACCACCGAACCAGGGTGCCGGGGAGCTGTTTTTT
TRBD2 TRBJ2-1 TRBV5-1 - CASNPGGPYNEQFF TGCGCCAGCAACCCGGGAGGACCCTACAATGAGCAGTTCTTC
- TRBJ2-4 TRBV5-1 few CASSLTPGFLAKNIQYF TGCGCCAGCAGCTTGACCCCAGGATTTTTGGCCAAAAACATTCAGTACTTC
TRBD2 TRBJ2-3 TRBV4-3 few CASSQDLAGGPTDTQYF TGCGCCAGCAGCCAAGATCTAGCGGGAGGGCCGACAGATACGCAGTATTTT
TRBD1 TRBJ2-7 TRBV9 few CASSVGPDRGPYEQYF TGTGCCAGCAGCGTTGGACCGGACAGGGGGCCCTACGAGCAGTACTTC
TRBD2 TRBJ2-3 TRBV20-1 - CSARAGGGEDTQYF TGCAGTGCTAGGGCGGGGGGCGGAGAAGATACGCAGTATTTT
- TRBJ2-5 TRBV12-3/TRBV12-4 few CASSPRLWGRETQYF TGTGCCAGCAGTCCACGGCTGTGGGGGAGAGAGACCCAGTACTTC
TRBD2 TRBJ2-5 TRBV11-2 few CASLDREGLAGVMETQYF TGTGCCAGCCTTGACCGGGAAGGACTAGCGGGAGTTATGGAGACCCAGTACTTC
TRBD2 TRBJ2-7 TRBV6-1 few CASTDSGFRYEQYF TGTGCCAGCACCGATAGCGGGTTCCGCTACGAGCAGTACTTC
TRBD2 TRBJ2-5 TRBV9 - CASSPAGGGQETQYF TGTGCCAGCAGCCCAGCGGGAGGGGGCCAAGAGACCCAGTACTTC
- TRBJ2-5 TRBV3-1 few CASSQRGMDRAETQYF TGTGCCAGCAGCCAACGAGGGATGGATAGGGCAGAGACCCAGTACTTC
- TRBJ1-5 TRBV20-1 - CSASRGSQSPQHF TGCAGTGCTAGCCGGGGGAGTCAGTCGCCCCAGCATTTT
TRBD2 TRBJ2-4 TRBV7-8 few CASSTLSGGAHNIQYF TGTGCCAGCAGCACTCTTAGCGGGGGGGCGCATAACATTCAGTACTTC
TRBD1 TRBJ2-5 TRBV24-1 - CATSDSAGQGMVETQYF TGTGCCACCAGTGATTCGGCGGGACAGGGGATGGTGGAGACCCAGTACTTC
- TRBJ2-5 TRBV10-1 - CASSDSKVGRETQYF TGCGCCAGCAGTGACTCCAAAGTGGGGAGAGAGACCCAGTACTTC
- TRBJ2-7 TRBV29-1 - CSVEDRSASHGIYEQYF TGCAGCGTTGAAGATCGGTCCGCCAGCCACGGAATCTACGAGCAGTACTTC
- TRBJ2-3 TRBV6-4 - CASSATPADLGTDTQYF TGTGCCAGCAGTGCGACCCCGGCGGACCTGGGCACAGATACGCAGTATTTT
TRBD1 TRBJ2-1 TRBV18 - CASSQGQGGTNEQFF TGTGCCAGCTCACAAGGACAGGGGGGTACCAATGAGCAGTTCTTC
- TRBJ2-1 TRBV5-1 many CASSLSSPGTYNEQFF TGCGCCAGCAGCTTAAGCTCCCCCGGGACCTACAATGAGCAGTTCTTC
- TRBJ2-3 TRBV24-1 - CATSDLAGRGPDTQYF TGTGCCACCAGTGATTTAGCGGGGAGGGGGCCAGATACGCAGTATTTT
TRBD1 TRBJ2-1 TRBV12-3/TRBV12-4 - CATGHGDRGNEQFF TGTGCCACAGGGCATGGGGACAGGGGGAATGAGCAGTTCTTC
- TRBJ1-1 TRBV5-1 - CASSLGGSYTEAFF TGCGCCAGCAGCTTGGGGGGGAGTTACACTGAAGCTTTCTTT
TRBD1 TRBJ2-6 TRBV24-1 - CATSGIQGSGANVLTF TGTGCCACCAGTGGCATACAGGGGTCTGGGGCCAACGTCCTGACTTTC
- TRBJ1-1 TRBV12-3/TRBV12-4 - CASSFRTTNTEAFF TGTGCCAGCAGTTTCCGGACAACGAACACTGAAGCTTTCTTT
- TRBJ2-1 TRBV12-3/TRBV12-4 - CASRARVYEQFF TGTGCCAGCAGGGCTAGAGTTTATGAGCAGTTCTTC
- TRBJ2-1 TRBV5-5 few CASGERGDMRNEQFF TGTGCTTCAGGGGAGCGGGGTGACATGCGAAATGAGCAGTTCTTC
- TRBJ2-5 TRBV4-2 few CASSQGIAVQETQYF TGTGCCAGCAGCCAAGGGATAGCGGTTCAAGAGACCCAGTACTTC
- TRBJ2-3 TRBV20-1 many CSARDRGVADTQYF TGCAGTGCTAGAGATAGAGGGGTAGCAGATACGCAGTATTTT
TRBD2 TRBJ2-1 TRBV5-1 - CASSARGGTGSYNEQFF TGCGCCAGCAGCGCCCGGGGGGGGACGGGATCCTACAATGAGCAGTTCTTC
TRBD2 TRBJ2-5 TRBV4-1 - CASSQLAGLQETQYF TGCGCCAGCAGCCAACTAGCGGGGCTCCAAGAGACCCAGTACTTC
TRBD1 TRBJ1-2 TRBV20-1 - CSAWDRDYGYTF TGCAGTGCTTGGGACAGGGATTATGGCTACACCTTC
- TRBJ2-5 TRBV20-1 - CSARFGDGETQYF TGCAGTGCTAGATTCGGGGATGGGGAGACCCAGTACTTC